Included here is one TCR beta chain sequence, with context. No antigen is known for it. The junction and the germline gene differ at one end; a read error may be behind it. From germline, CDR1 is SGHAT and CDR2 FQDESV (reference sequence). The CDR3 extends over 15 amino acids. Original processing notes: The distant-metastasis classifier for papillary thyroid cancer was built from CDR3 differences across clinicopathological groups. TCRdb re-analyzed the PCR reads through MiXCR. These V and J calls derive from TCRdb rather than the authors' analysis. The sample holds 45,000 to 55,000 clones, around 23% seen once. Not a single patient had been given any form of treatment at any point before undergoing thyroid surgery. The data belong to a study of metastatic and nonmetastatic thyroid tumors. Looking at the study overall: Where malignant and benign thyroid patients were concerned, repertoires were compared across blood and tumor or nodule tissue. General study results and limits: Benign nodules reportedly had significantly lower TCR beta diversity than malignant thyroid tumors in blood and tumor.

Input material: blood. This TCR was sampled from a male donor with papillary thyroid cancer or a benign thyroid nodule (not recorded which). Some clones in this sample may be carry-over from other donors' samples. This rearrangement joins TRBV11-1 to TRBJ2-1, with TRBD2 identical over 7 bases. In nucleotides, the CDR3 is TGTGCCAGCATCTTATTCACTCCGGGGAGGGGTGATCAGTTCTTC. Its protein product is CASILFTPGRGDQFF.